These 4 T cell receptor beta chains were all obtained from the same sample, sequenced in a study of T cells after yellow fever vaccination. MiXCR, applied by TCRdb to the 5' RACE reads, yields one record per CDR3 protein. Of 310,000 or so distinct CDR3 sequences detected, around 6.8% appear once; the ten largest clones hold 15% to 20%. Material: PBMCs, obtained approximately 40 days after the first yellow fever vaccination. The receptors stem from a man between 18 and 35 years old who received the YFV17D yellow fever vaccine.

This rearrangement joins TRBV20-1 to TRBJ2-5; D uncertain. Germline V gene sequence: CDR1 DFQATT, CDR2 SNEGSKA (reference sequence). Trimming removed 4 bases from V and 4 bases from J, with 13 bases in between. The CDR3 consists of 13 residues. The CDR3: CSATDPGTETQYF. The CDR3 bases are TGCAGTGCTACGGACCCTGGCACAGAGACCCAGTACTTC.

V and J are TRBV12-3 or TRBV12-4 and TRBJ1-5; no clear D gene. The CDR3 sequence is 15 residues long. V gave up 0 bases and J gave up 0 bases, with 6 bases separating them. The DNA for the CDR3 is TGTGCCAGCAGTTTAGCCTTTTATAGCAATCAGCCCCAGCATTTT. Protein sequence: CASSLAFYSNQPQHF.

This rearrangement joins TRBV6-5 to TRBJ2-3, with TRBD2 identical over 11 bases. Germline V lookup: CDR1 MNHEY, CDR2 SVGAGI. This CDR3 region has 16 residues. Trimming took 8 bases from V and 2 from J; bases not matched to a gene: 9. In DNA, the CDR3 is TGTGCCAGCGGTTGGATGACTAGCGGGGTCACAGATACGCAGTATTTT. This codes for CASGWMTSGVTDTQYF.

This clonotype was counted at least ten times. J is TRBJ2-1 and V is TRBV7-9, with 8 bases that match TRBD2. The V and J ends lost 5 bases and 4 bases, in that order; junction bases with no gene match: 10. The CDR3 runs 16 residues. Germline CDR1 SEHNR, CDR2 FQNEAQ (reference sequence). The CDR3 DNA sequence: TGTGCCAGCAGCCCGGGGGGGGGACTACTTTACAATGAGCAGTTCTTC. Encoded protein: CASSPGGGLLYNEQFF.